This record looks at one T cell receptor beta chain sequence and its context. Its matching antigen is unknown. Unique molecular identifiers were built into the TCRbeta library. One entry per CDR3 protein results from TCRdb running MiXCR on the PCR reads. Of 85,000 to 120,000 distinct CDR3 sequences in the sample, 6% to 9% were seen once. The sample is drawn from a study of T-cell reconstitution after alpha-beta-depleted transplantation in children. Broader study findings: After transplant, high TCRbeta diversity at day 60 in some patients arose from surviving recipient T cells and thymic progenitors.

Trimming pared 2 bases from V and 8 bases from J, leaving 16 bases between. There are 15 residues in the CDR3. CDR1 is DFQATT and CDR2 is SNEGSKA in the germline V gene (reference sequence). The V call is TRBV20-1, the J call TRBJ1-6; possibly TRBD1 for D (5 bases). The specimen comprised PBMCs, sampled before TCRalphabeta/CD19-depleted stem cell transplant. The TCR sequence derives from a boy under 10 years old with acute lymphoblastic leukemia, due to receive a stem cell transplant. CDR3 residues: CSARLGGQGYSPLHF. CDR3 DNA: TGCAGTGCTAGATTGGGAGGGCAGGGTTATTCACCCCTCCACTTT.